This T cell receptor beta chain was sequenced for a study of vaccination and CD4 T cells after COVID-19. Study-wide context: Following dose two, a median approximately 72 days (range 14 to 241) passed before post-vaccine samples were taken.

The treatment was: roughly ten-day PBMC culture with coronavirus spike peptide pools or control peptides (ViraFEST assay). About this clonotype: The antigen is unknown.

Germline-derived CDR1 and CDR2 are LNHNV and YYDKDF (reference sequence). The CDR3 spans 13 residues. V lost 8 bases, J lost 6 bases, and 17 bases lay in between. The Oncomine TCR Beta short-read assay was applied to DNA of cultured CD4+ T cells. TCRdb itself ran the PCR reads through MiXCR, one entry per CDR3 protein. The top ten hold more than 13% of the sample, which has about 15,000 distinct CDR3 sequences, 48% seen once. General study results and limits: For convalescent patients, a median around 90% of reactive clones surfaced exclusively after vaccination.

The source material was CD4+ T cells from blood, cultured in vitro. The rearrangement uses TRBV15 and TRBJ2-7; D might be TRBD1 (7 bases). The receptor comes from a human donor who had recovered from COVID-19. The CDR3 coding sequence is TGTGCCACCTCAAACTACAGGGGAGGCGAGCAGTACTTC. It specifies CATSNYRGGEQYF.